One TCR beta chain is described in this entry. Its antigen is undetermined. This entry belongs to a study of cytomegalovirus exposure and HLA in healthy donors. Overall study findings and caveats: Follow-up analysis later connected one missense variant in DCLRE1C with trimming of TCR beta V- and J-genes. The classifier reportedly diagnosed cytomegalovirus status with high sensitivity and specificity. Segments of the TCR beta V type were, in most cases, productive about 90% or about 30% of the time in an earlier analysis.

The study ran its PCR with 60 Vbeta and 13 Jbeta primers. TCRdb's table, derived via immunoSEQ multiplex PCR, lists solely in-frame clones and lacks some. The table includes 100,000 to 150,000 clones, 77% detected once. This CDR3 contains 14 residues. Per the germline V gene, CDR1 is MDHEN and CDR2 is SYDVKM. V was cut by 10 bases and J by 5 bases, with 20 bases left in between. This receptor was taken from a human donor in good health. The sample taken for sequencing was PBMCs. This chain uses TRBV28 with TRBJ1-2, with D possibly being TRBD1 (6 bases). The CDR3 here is CATAGTITGYGYTF. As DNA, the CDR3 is TGTGCCACCGCCGGGACAATAACAGGATATGGCTACACCTTC.